This T cell receptor beta chain comes out of a study of T cells after somatic rescue of genetic block. CDR3 length equals 16 residues. Trimming shortened V by 4 bases and J by 2 bases, and 12 bases separated the two germline ends. From germline, CDR1 is KGHSH and CDR2 LQKENI. Sequencing was performed with immunoSEQ multiplex PCR; in TCRdb, only in-frame clones are kept and a portion is missing. The sample has roughly 71,000 clones, just over 90% seen once. The clonotype originates from a young man. The sequenced sample consisted of peripheral blood mononuclear cells (PBMCs). V is TRBV18 and J is TRBJ2-6, with D possibly called TRBD1 or TRBD2 (6 bases each). CDR3 DNA sequence: TGTGCCAGCTCACTTGGAGGGGGGCCTGGGGCCAACGTCCTGACTTTC. Encoded protein: CASSLGGGPGANVLTF.